This TCR beta chain was found in a study of monozygotic twins with cystic fibrosis. Study-level information: Approximately 3.2 micrograms of fragmented DNA underwent around 14 PCR cycles for library preparation. Findings of the study overall: J usage was most co-twin-similar in 8 of 16 pairs, V in 13. Nucleotide-identical clonotype sharing was significantly higher within monozygotic CF twin pairs than between unrelated CF individuals. Low clonality (median around 0.0095) suggested a mostly naive repertoire.

Libraries were prepared by immunoSEQ multiplex PCR; TCRdb keeps only in-frame clonotypes and omits some of them. The sample records around 14,000 clones, approximately 98% being singletons. This CDR3 spans 18 amino acids. Losses at the gene ends were 5 bases for V and 8 bases for J; bases not matched to a gene: 19. Germline loops: CDR1 SGHAT, CDR2 FQNNGV. With regard to this clone: Antigen unknown.

Sequencing was performed on blood. This chain connects TRBV11-2 to TRBJ1-4, with 8 bases that match TRBD1. This TCR came from a girl under 10 years old with cystic fibrosis. This CDR3 reads CASSRVGTGRLAGEKLFF. CDR3 nucleotides: TGTGCCAGCAGCAGAGTCGGGACAGGACGCTTAGCGGGCGAAAAACTGTTTTTT.